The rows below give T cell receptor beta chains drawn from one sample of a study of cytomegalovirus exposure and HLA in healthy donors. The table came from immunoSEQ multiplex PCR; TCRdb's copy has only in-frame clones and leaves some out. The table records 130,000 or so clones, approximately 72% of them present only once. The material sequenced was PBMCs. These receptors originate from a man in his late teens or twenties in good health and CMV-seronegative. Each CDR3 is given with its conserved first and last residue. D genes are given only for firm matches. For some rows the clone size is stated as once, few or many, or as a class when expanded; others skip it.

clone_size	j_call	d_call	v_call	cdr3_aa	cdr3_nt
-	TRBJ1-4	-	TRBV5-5	CASSLLSTQGNEKLFF	TGTGCCAGCAGCTTGTTGTCAACCCAGGGGAATGAAAAACTGTTTTTT
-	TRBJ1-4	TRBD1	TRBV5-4	CASSFDRGNEKLFF	TGTGCCAGCAGCTTTGACAGGGGGAATGAAAAACTGTTTTTT
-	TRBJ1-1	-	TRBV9	CASSRGAGEAFF	TGTGCCAGCAGCCGGGGGGCTGGTGAAGCTTTCTTT
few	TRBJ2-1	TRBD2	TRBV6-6	CASSPGGTSGYNEQFF	TGTGCCAGCAGTCCCGGGGGGACTAGCGGATACAATGAGCAGTTCTTC
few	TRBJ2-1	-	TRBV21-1	CASSRDSMGYEQFF	TGTGCCAGCAGCAGAGACTCAATGGGTTATGAGCAGTTCTTC
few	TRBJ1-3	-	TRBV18	CASSKQGVALENTIYF	TGTGCCAGCTCCAAACAGGGAGTGGCTCTGGAAAACACCATATATTTT
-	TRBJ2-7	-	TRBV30	CAWSRRTVVVYEQYF	TGTGCCTGGAGTCGACGGACAGTCGTGGTCTACGAGCAGTACTTC
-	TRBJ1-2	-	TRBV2	CASSAPDGLTGANYGYTF	TGTGCCAGCAGTGCCCCGGACGGACTCACCGGGGCTAACTATGGCTACACCTTC
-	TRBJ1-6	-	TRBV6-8	CASSPTADNSPLHF	TGTGCCAGCAGCCCTACAGCGGATAATTCACCCCTCCACTTT
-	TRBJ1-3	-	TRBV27	CASSRTVSGNTIYF	TGTGCCAGCAGTCGGACAGTCTCTGGAAACACCATATATTTT
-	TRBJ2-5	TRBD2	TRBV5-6	CASSLSGSEETQYF	TGTGCCAGCAGCCTTAGCGGGAGCGAGGAGACCCAGTACTTC
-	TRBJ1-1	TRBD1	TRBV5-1	CASSLKGQANTEAFF	TGCGCCAGCAGCTTGAAGGGACAGGCCAACACTGAAGCTTTCTTT
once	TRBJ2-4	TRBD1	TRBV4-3	CASSPIPTGGERNIQYF	TGCGCCAGCAGCCCTATCCCGACAGGGGGTGAAAGAAACATTCAGTACTTC
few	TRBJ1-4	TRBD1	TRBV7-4	CASRRGQGANEKLFF	TGTGCCAGCAGACGAGGACAGGGGGCAAATGAAAAACTGTTTTTT
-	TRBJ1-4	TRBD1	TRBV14	CASSGYRQGAYEKLFF	TGTGCCAGCAGCGGGTACCGACAGGGAGCCTATGAAAAACTGTTTTTT
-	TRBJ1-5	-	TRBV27	CASSSMNRDQPQHF	TGTGCCAGCAGTTCCATGAACAGAGATCAGCCCCAGCATTTT
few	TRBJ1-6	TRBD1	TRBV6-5	CASRDGTGDSPLHF	TGTGCCAGCAGAGATGGGACAGGGGATTCACCCCTCCACTTT
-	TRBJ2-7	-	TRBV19	CASSPRGYEQYF	TGTGCCAGTAGTCCAAGGGGATACGAGCAGTACTTC
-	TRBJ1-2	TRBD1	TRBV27	CASSGGQNYGYTF	TGTGCCAGCAGTGGGGGACAGAACTATGGCTACACCTTC
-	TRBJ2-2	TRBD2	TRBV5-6	CASSREASRLYTGELFF	TGTGCCAGCAGCCGGGAGGCTAGTCGTCTCTACACCGGGGAGCTGTTTTTT
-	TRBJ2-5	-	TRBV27	CASSYAGLNQETQYF	TGTGCCAGCAGTTACGCGGGGTTAAACCAAGAGACCCAGTACTTC
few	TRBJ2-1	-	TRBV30	CAWSVRGGNTYNEQFF	TGTGCCTGGAGTGTAAGGGGGGGCAATACTTACAATGAGCAGTTCTTC
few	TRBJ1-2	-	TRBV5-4	CASSRDTNYGYTF	TGTGCCAGCAGCCGGGACACCAACTATGGCTACACCTTC
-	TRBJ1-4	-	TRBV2	CASSEWGRGGKLFF	TGTGCCAGCAGTGAATGGGGTCGGGGAGGAAAACTGTTTTTT
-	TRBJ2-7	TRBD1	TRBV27	CASSWGQGYEQYF	TGTGCCAGCAGTTGGGGACAGGGCTACGAGCAGTACTTC
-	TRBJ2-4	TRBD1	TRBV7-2	CASSHRDRDRYIQYF	TGTGCCAGCAGCCACCGGGACAGGGACCGATACATTCAGTACTTC
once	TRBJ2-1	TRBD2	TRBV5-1	CASSWGRGESYNEQFF	TGCGCCAGCAGCTGGGGGAGGGGAGAATCCTACAATGAGCAGTTCTTC
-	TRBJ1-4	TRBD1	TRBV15	CATSRDRGVEKLFF	TGTGCCACCAGCAGGGACAGGGGGGTTGAAAAACTGTTTTTT
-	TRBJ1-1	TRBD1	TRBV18	CASSPDRAGAEAFF	TGTGCCAGCTCACCGGACAGGGCCGGGGCTGAAGCTTTCTTT
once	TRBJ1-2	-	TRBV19	CASRFQGFDGYTF	TGTGCCAGTAGATTCCAGGGTTTTGATGGCTACACCTTC
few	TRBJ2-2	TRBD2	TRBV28	CASNQLAGSGELFF	TGTGCCAGCAACCAACTAGCGGGATCCGGGGAGCTGTTTTTT